This TCR beta chain was captured by sequencing in a study of shared clonotypes between healthy human individuals. Across the study: The people who gave samples were two women and a few men aged 18 to 49. Study outcomes and limitations: Generally, estimated richness proved larger in naive subsets than it did in memory subsets. Represented genetic and exposure-history diversity was restricted by having few donors.

Produced via immunoSEQ multiplex PCR; TCRdb's table is partial and in-frame only. The table lists approximately 720,000 clones, less than 80% of them singletons, with about 1.8% in the top ten. The germline V gene has CDR1 MDHEN and CDR2 SYDVKM. The CDR3 consists of 13 residues. V lost 5 bases and J lost 2, with 10 bases in between. The investigators split CD4+ cells into a CD45RA+ naive subset and a CD45RA-negative memory subset. This clone turned up a few times. What it binds is unknown. The chain carries TRBV28 and TRBJ2-7, with D perhaps assigned TRBD1 or TRBD2 (5 bases each). What was sequenced was memory CD4+ T cells sorted from blood. Subset given: CD45RA-negative fraction. This TCR was recovered from a woman in her thirties in good health. CDR3 DNA sequence: TGTGCCAGCAGTCAGCGGACACCCTACGAGCAGTACTTC. It specifies CASSQRTPYEQYF. The full variable domain, in which reference TRBV28 and TRBJ2-7 provide the parts outside the CDR3, is DVKVTQSSRYLVKRTGEKVFLECVQDMDHENMFWYRQDPGLGLRLIYFSYDVKMKEKGDIPEGYSVSREKKERFSLILESASTNQTSMYLCASSQRTPYEQYFGPGTRLTVT.